This TCR beta chain comes out of a study of shared clonotypes between healthy human individuals. The CDR3 spans 13 residues. Per the germline V gene, CDR1 is SNHLY and CDR2 is FYNNEI. Between the trimmed V and J ends, which lost 7 bases and 2 bases, there was a span of 10 bases. Study outcomes and limitations: Depth was large, yet rarefaction showed that sorted-subset sequencing was incomplete. Since donors were few, the genetic and exposure-history diversity represented was limited. Generally, naive subsets (rather than memory subsets) showed larger estimated richness.

Only CD45RO-negative cells positively selected for CCR7 counted as naive CD8 cells, so terminally differentiated effector memory CD45RA+ cells were excluded. Method: immunoSEQ multiplex PCR; TCRdb's copy keeps in-frame clones and lacks some. The sample shows millions of clones, about 95% of them seen only once. A remark on this clone: Its antigen is not identified.

What was sequenced was naive CD8+ T cells sorted from blood. The V call is TRBV2, the J call TRBJ2-3, with D maybe TRBD2 (6 bases). The source of this sequence is a man between 18 and 29 years old in good health. CDR3 sequence (DNA): TGTGCCAGCATAGCGGTATACACAGATACGCAGTATTTT. Translated, it gives CASIAVYTDTQYF.